These 21 T cell receptor beta chains came from one sample sequenced in a study of cytomegalovirus exposure and HLA in healthy donors. Sequencing was performed with immunoSEQ multiplex PCR; in TCRdb, only in-frame clones are kept and a portion is missing. The sample yields roughly 100,000 clones, just under 95% seen once. Sequenced input: PBMCs. The origin of the receptors is a woman aged 18-30 years in good health and CMV-seronegative.

The V call is TRBV29-1, the J call TRBJ1-2, with 9 bases aligning to TRBD1. The CDR3 has 12 residues. Germline CDR1 reads SQVTM; CDR2 reads ANQGSEA. The V and J ends lost 4 bases and 3 bases, in that order; junction bases with no gene match: 0. CDR3 region: CSVGTGDYGYTF. Here the CDR3 DNA reads TGCAGCGTTGGGACAGGGGACTATGGCTACACCTTC.

This clone was observed a single time. The chain joins TRBV2 to TRBJ2-2, with TRBD1 identical over 8 bases. The germline V gene encodes CDR1 SNHLY and CDR2 FYNNEI. There are 16 residues in the CDR3. Germline trimming cut 4 bases from V and 5 bases from J; bases unmatched to any gene: 9. The CDR3 region has the DNA TGTGCCAGCAGTGGCCGACGGACAGGGTTTACCGGGGAGCTGTTTTTT. Protein product: CASSGRRTGFTGELFF.

The sample holds one count of this clone. The V gene is TRBV9, the J gene TRBJ2-1; D possibly corresponds to TRBD1 (5 bases). V was trimmed by 3 bases and J by 7 bases, leaving 11 bases between them. CDR1 and CDR2 (germline): SGDLS, YYNGEE. The CDR3 spans 13 residues. The CDR3 region is CASSADNRNEQFF. CDR3 nucleotides: TGTGCCAGCAGCGCAGACAACAGGAATGAGCAGTTCTTC.

The rearrangement uses TRBV19 and TRBJ2-2, with D maybe TRBD2 (7 bases). CDR3 length equals 14 residues. Trimming stripped 4 bases from V and 4 bases from J, with 10 bases between. The germline V gene encodes CDR1 LNHDA and CDR2 SQIVND (reference sequence). The CDR3 reads CASSRGGRTGELFF. CDR3 DNA sequence: TGTGCCAGTAGTAGGGGGGGCCGCACCGGGGAGCTGTTTTTT.

The V gene is TRBV30, the J gene TRBJ2-1; D unclear. The CDR3 is 12 residues long. V was shortened by 3 bases and J by 9 bases, with 12 bases between the two germline ends. In germline, CDR1 is GTSNPN, CDR2 SVGIG (reference sequence). CDR3 nucleotide sequence: TGTGCCTGGAGCCCCTCCCCCCGTGAGCAGTTCTTC. It yields the protein CAWSPSPREQFF.

V gene TRBV6-5 combines with J gene TRBJ2-7, with D maybe TRBD2 (5 bases). Between the trimmed V and J ends, which lost 4 bases and 7 bases, there was a span of 17 bases. CDR3 length: 14 amino acids. From germline, CDR1 is MNHEY and CDR2 SVGAGI. The DNA of the CDR3 is TGTGCCAGCAGTTGGTTGGAGGCCCTCGGGGAGCAGTACTTC. As protein: CASSWLEALGEQYF.

This chain uses TRBV12-5 with TRBJ2-7, with 8 bases identical to TRBD1. Germline-derived CDR1 and CDR2 are LGHNT and FRNRAP. The CDR3 contains 19 residues. V gave up 3 bases and J gave up 4 bases; unmatched junction bases: 20. DNA for the CDR3: TGTGCTAGTGGTTTTTTTGGCAGGGGGCTCACTAGAGGGTTTTACGAGCAGTACTTC. Translating gives CASGFFGRGLTRGFYEQYF.

The J gene is TRBJ2-5, the V gene TRBV9; 9 nucleotides align to TRBD2. CDR3 size: 18 residues. Looked up from germline, CDR1 is SGDLS and CDR2 is YYNGEE. Losses at the gene ends were 1 base for V and 5 bases for J; bases not matched to a gene: 15. Written as DNA, the CDR3 is TGTGCCAGCAGCGTAATGGTAGCGGGAGCTACCTCGGGGGAGACCCAGTACTTC. It specifies CASSVMVAGATSGETQYF.

The chain carries TRBV5-1 and TRBJ1-5; D may be TRBD1 (5 bases). The ends were cut back, 3 bases at V and 5 bases at J, with 12 bases in the middle. Germline CDR1 and CDR2: SGHRS and YFSETQ. The CDR3 has 14 residues. This CDR3 is CASSSGLPDQPQHF. CDR3 nucleotide sequence: TGCGCCAGCAGCTCAGGGTTACCTGATCAGCCCCAGCATTTT.

The chain carries TRBV6-1 and TRBJ2-7; tentatively, D is TRBD1 (6 bases). Looked up from germline, CDR1 is MNHNS and CDR2 is SASEGT. This CDR3 has 15 amino acids. V lost 3 bases and J 1 base, leaving 13 bases between the germline ends. The CDR3 is CASSDTGTLSYEQYF. As DNA, the CDR3 is TGTGCCAGCAGTGATACAGGGACCTTATCCTACGAGCAGTACTTC.

This rearrangement joins TRBV15 to TRBJ1-2; D not resolved. Trimming removed 3 bases from V and 5 bases from J, with 16 bases in between. This CDR3 has 15 amino acids. Germline loops: CDR1 LNHNV, CDR2 YYDKDF (reference sequence). The DNA of the CDR3 is TGTGCCACCAGCAGGGGCTCGAGCTCCCAATATGGCTACACCTTC. It yields the protein CATSRGSSSQYGYTF.

The chain carries TRBV7-2 and TRBJ2-7, with 10 bases lining up with TRBD2. Germline lookup yields CDR1 SGHTA and CDR2 FQGNSA. The V and J ends lost 1 base and 4 bases, in that order; junction bases with no gene match: 7. The CDR3 length is 16 residues. CDR3 loop: CASSLVDSGRLYEQYF. As DNA, the CDR3 is TGTGCCAGCAGCTTAGTTGATAGCGGGAGGTTGTACGAGCAGTACTTC.

The chain uses TRBV7-9 and TRBJ2-7; no clear D. In germline, CDR1 is SEHNR, CDR2 FQNEAQ (reference sequence). Trimming left V 4 bases short and J 3 bases short, with 4 bases between. The CDR3 runs 11 residues. CDR3 amino acids: CASSSRYEQYF. CDR3 bases: TGTGCCAGCAGCTCCCGCTACGAGCAGTACTTC.

This clone has only one observation. The rearrangement uses TRBV7-8 and TRBJ1-1, with D uncertain. With 3 bases removed from V and 0 bases from J, the gap between germline ends came to 5 bases. This CDR3 is 13 amino acids long. The germline CDR1 and CDR2 sequences are SGHVS and FQNEAQ. CDR3 loop: CASSFSMNTEAFF. The CDR3 nucleotides are TGTGCCAGCAGCTTTTCCATGAACACTGAAGCTTTCTTT.

The chain has TRBV6-5 and TRBJ2-2; no firm D call. The V end was cut by 2 bases, the J end by 5 bases, with 12 bases between. Per the germline V gene, CDR1 is MNHEY and CDR2 is SVGAGI. CDR3 size: 15 residues. CDR3: CASSYPADQTGELFF. For the CDR3, the DNA is TGTGCCAGCAGTTACCCCGCGGATCAGACCGGGGAGCTGTTTTTT.

J is TRBJ1-3 and V is TRBV4-1; TRBD1 might be the D (5 bases). Between the trimmed V and J ends, which lost 2 bases and 2 bases, there was a span of 13 bases. The CDR3 consists of 16 residues. Germline V lookup: CDR1 MGHRA, CDR2 YSYEKL. DNA of the CDR3: TGCGCCAGCAGCCAAAGCTACGGGGGGGCTGGAAACACCATATATTTT. Translation gives CASSQSYGGAGNTIYF.

The chain joins TRBV7-8 to TRBJ2-2, with 7 positions matching TRBD2. The V and J ends lost 5 bases and 8 bases, in that order; junction bases with no gene match: 5. The CDR3 length is 13 residues. CDR1 SGHVS and CDR2 FQNEAQ come from the germline V gene. The CDR3 DNA follows: TGTGCCAGCAGCCCGCCACTAGCGGGGGAGCTGTTTTTT. Amino acids: CASSPPLAGELFF.

This chain connects TRBV7-6 to TRBJ1-1; possibly TRBD1 for D (5 bases). Trimming took 0 bases from V and 3 from J, leaving 8 bases between them. The CDR3 has 14 amino acids. Per germline, CDR1 SGHVS and CDR2 FNYEAQ. Here the CDR3 reads CASSLAGVDTEAFF. CDR3 in DNA: TGTGCCAGCAGCTTAGCAGGGGTTGACACTGAAGCTTTCTTT.

The V and J genes are TRBV29-1 and TRBJ2-1, with a weak D call TRBD2 (5 bases). Germline V gene data show CDR1 as SQVTM and CDR2 as ANQGSEA. V was cut by 6 bases and J by 8 bases, with 23 bases left in between. The CDR3 is 15 residues long. CDR3 in amino acids: CSVSGRGRMMDEQFF. The CDR3, as DNA: TGCAGCGTGTCGGGTCGCGGGCGGATGATGGATGAGCAGTTCTTC.

The rearrangement joins TRBV25-1 to TRBJ2-2; a possible D gene is TRBD1 (6 bases). The CDR3 is 16 amino acids. The ends were cut back, 4 bases at V and 3 bases at J, with 15 bases in the middle. Germline V gene data show CDR1 as MGHDK and CDR2 as SYGVNS. The CDR3 region is CASSAFDRMDTGELFF. DNA of the CDR3: TGTGCCAGCAGTGCCTTCGACAGGATGGACACCGGGGAGCTGTTTTTT.

The V and J genes are TRBV27 and TRBJ2-7, with 11 bases aligning to TRBD2. The CDR3 consists of 16 residues. Trimming at V came to 3 bases and at J to 3 bases, leaving 7 bases not matched to a gene. Germline values: CDR1 MNHEY, CDR2 SMNVEV (reference sequence). CDR3 sequence: CASSFSGLAVLYEQYF. The CDR3 DNA sequence: TGTGCCAGCAGTTTTTCGGGACTAGCGGTTCTCTACGAGCAGTACTTC.